The 29 T cell receptor beta chains below were found in one sample sequenced in a study of cytomegalovirus exposure and HLA in healthy donors. The PCR made use of 60 Vbeta and 13 Jbeta primers. Only in-frame clones appear in the TCRdb table, and some are missing; sequencing was by immunoSEQ multiplex PCR. Of 100,000 to 150,000 clones listed, around three quarters are singletons. The sample was PBMCs. Receptor source: a woman aged 50 to 60 in good health and CMV-seronegative.

The rearrangement uses TRBV28 and TRBJ2-7, with 10 nucleotides matching TRBD2. Germline V CDR1 and CDR2: MDHEN, SYDVKM. Losses at the gene ends were 4 bases for V and 4 bases for J; bases not matched to a gene: 10. CDR3 length equals 16 residues. CDR3 sequence: CASSSWGAGGPYEQYF. The CDR3 bases are TGTGCCAGCAGTTCGTGGGGAGCGGGAGGGCCTTACGAGCAGTACTTC.

This rearrangement joins TRBV7-8 to TRBJ2-5; 9 bases are shared with TRBD1. The DNA matches TRBJ2-7 better at its end, which makes the J call doubtful. The CDR3 totals 18 residues. The germline V gene encodes CDR1 SGHVS and CDR2 FQNEAQ. CDR3 protein: CASSLPFSGTGTRDEQYF. The CDR3 nucleotides read TGTGCCAGCAGCTTGCCATTTTCCGGGACAGGGACCAGGGACGAGCAGTACTTC.

The chain links TRBV7-9 to TRBJ2-1; D may be TRBD2 (5 bases). The V and J ends lost 2 bases and 3 bases respectively, with 11 bases between them. The CDR3 has 15 residues. Germline values: CDR1 SEHNR, CDR2 FQNEAQ (reference sequence). CDR3 nucleotides: TGTGCCAGCAGCTTACTTTGGGAGCTCTACAATGAGCAGTTCTTC. It specifies CASSLLWELYNEQFF.

In its sample, this clone was seen once. The CDR3 carries no conserved terminal phenylalanine or tryptophan, so it likely arises from a read error. The chain links TRBV7-2 to TRBJ2-7, with D possibly matching TRBD2 (5 bases). The CDR3 covers 14 residues. The ends were cut back, 0 bases at V and 3 bases at J, with 9 bases in the middle. Germline V CDR1 and CDR2: SGHTA, FQGNSA. CDR3: CASSLAGVVYEQYL. The CDR3 DNA reads as TGTGCCAGCAGCTTAGCCGGGGTGGTCTACGAGCAGTACCTC.

J is TRBJ2-2 and V is TRBV9; D gene unclear. V lost 0 bases, J lost 4 bases, and 10 bases lay in between. The CDR3 spans 15 residues. Germline CDR1 reads SGDLS; CDR2 reads YYNGEE. CDR3: CASSVVGVSTGELFF. CDR3 in DNA: TGTGCCAGCAGCGTAGTAGGAGTGTCCACCGGGGAGCTGTTTTTT.

The chain has TRBV10-2 and TRBJ2-7; 8 nucleotides align to TRBD2. The junction had 6 bases not matched to a gene; V was cut back by 7 bases and J by 4 bases. The CDR3 is made up of 13 amino acids. Germline CDR1 WSHSY, CDR2 SAAADI. CDR3 loop: CASKASGGYEQYF. For the CDR3, the DNA is TGCGCCAGCAAGGCAAGCGGGGGTTACGAGCAGTACTTC.

This sequence joins TRBV11-1 and TRBJ1-2; weak D call: TRBD1 (5 bases). This CDR3 comprises 12 residues. V shed 5 bases and J shed 8 bases, with 12 bases lying between them. Germline-derived CDR1 and CDR2 are SGHAT and FQDESV (reference sequence). CDR3: CASSPRGVGYTF. The DNA of the CDR3 is TGTGCCAGCAGCCCCCGGGGGGTCGGCTACACCTTC.

On this clone itself: Other DNA sequences in this sample translate to the same CDR3. The chain uses TRBV5-4 and TRBJ2-1; 14 bases fit TRBD2. The length of the CDR3 is 16 residues. Germline loops: CDR1 SGHNT, CDR2 YYREEE (reference sequence). V gave up 5 bases and J gave up 4 bases; unmatched junction bases: 5. CDR3 coding DNA: TGTGCCAGCAGTTCCGGGACTAGCGGGAGTTACAATGAGCAGTTCTTC. Residues: CASSSGTSGSYNEQFF.

The chain recombines TRBV27 with TRBJ2-3, with 7 bases matching TRBD1. Germline CDR1 and CDR2: MNHEY and SMNVEV (reference sequence). This CDR3 comprises 14 residues. The V gene end was trimmed by 7 bases and the J gene end by 0 bases; junction bases not matched to a gene: 4. The CDR3: CASMNRGSTDTQYF. The CDR3 nucleotides read TGTGCCAGCATGAACAGGGGAAGCACAGATACGCAGTATTTT.

The CDR3 reads CASSESRLDSPLHF. Here the CDR3 DNA reads TGTGCCAGCAGTGAGTCCAGGTTGGATTCACCCCTCCACTTT. This chain joins TRBV25-1 and TRBJ1-6, with D uncertain. The V gene's germline CDR1 is MGHDK and CDR2 SYGVNS. This CDR3 is built from 14 residues. The V and J ends lost 3 bases and 8 bases respectively, with 11 bases between them.

The chain employs TRBV28 and TRBJ2-7; no clear D gene. The V and J ends lost 2 bases and 1 base respectively, with 27 bases between them. The germline V gene encodes CDR1 MDHEN and CDR2 SYDVKM. This CDR3 comprises 20 residues. The CDR3 protein is CASSLLQHRDLSYPSYEQYF. DNA of the CDR3: TGTGCCAGCAGTTTACTCCAGCACAGAGATCTATCCTATCCTTCCTACGAGCAGTACTTC.

The genes are TRBV28 and TRBJ2-7, with TRBD2 matching over 13 bases. The length of the CDR3 is 16 residues. CDR1 is MDHEN and CDR2 is SYDVKM in the germline V gene. J lost 3 bases, V lost 8 bases, and 10 bases had no gene match. In DNA form, the CDR3 reads TGTGCCAGCGGACCGGGGACTAGCGGGATCAACTACGAGCAGTACTTC. It translates to CASGPGTSGINYEQYF.

The rearrangement links TRBV7-2 to TRBJ1-2; 8 bases match TRBD1. The CDR3 totals 15 residues. The germline V gene has CDR1 SGHTA and CDR2 FQGNSA. J lost 2 bases, V lost 5 bases, and 7 bases had no gene match. CDR3 loop: CASSERQGLNYGYTF. CDR3 DNA: TGTGCCAGCAGCGAACGACAGGGGCTGAACTATGGCTACACCTTC.

The chain joins TRBV7-9 to TRBJ2-1; maybe TRBD2 (6 bases). The germline V and J ends were trimmed by 2 bases and 8 bases, with 13 bases remaining between them. Germline CDR1 reads SEHNR; CDR2 reads FQNEAQ (reference sequence). The CDR3 has 14 amino acids. In DNA form, the CDR3 reads TGTGCCAGCAGCTTAAGCACGGGAGCCGATGAGCAGTTCTTC. This translates into CASSLSTGADEQFF.

This clone was seen just once. V usage is TRBV5-1 and J usage is TRBJ2-1; tentatively, D is TRBD2 (6 bases). Germline V gene lookup returns CDR1 SGHRS and CDR2 YFSETQ. The germline V and J ends were trimmed by 0 bases and 7 bases, with 14 bases remaining between them. This CDR3 comprises 15 residues. CDR3 DNA sequence: TGCGCCAGCAGCTTGGTAACGGCGGGACTGAATGAGCAGTTCTTC. Protein sequence: CASSLVTAGLNEQFF. Full variable domain (outside the CDR3, taken from reference TRBV5-1 and TRBJ2-1): KAGVTQTPRYLIKTRGQQVTLSCSPISGHRSVSWYQQTPGQGLQFLFEYFSETQRNKGNFPGRFSGRQFSNSRSEMNVSTLELGDSALYLCASSLVTAGLNEQFFGPGTRLTVL.

V and J are TRBV6-4 and TRBJ2-3; the match to TRBD2 covers 13 bases. The germline CDR1 and CDR2 sequences are MRHNA and SNTAGT. Trimming at V came to 3 bases and at J to 4 bases, leaving 16 bases not matched to a gene. The CDR3 totals 20 residues. CDR3: CASSERGLAGVGGLSDTQYF. The CDR3 region has the DNA TGTGCCAGCAGTGAAAGAGGACTAGCGGGAGTCGGTGGTCTATCAGATACGCAGTATTTT.

V usage is TRBV5-3 and J usage is TRBJ2-7, with 7 bases that match TRBD2. TRBV5-3 is given ORF status, its function remaining uncertain. This CDR3 region has 13 residues. The V segment lost 3 bases and the J segment 6 bases; nucleotides outside the gene matches: 6. CDR3 bases: TGTGCCAGAAGCTGGACTAGTCGGGGCGAGCAGTACTTC. It encodes CARSWTSRGEQYF.

The chain is built from TRBV6-6 and TRBJ2-6; tentatively, D is TRBD1 (5 bases). In germline, CDR1 is MNHNY, CDR2 SVGAGI (reference sequence). The CDR3 totals 15 residues. The V and J ends lost 5 bases and 0 bases respectively, with 8 bases between them. The CDR3 sequence is CASSTDSSGANVLTF. In DNA form, the CDR3 reads TGTGCCAGCAGTACCGACAGCTCTGGGGCCAACGTCCTGACTTTC.

The chain carries TRBV5-1 and TRBJ2-3; D not resolved. The CDR3 is made up of 14 amino acids. Looked up from germline, CDR1 is SGHRS and CDR2 is YFSETQ. With 1 base removed from V and 6 bases from J, the gap between germline ends came to 12 bases. The CDR3 protein is CASSLWAPKDTQYF. The CDR3 bases are TGCGCCAGCAGCTTGTGGGCCCCCAAGGATACGCAGTATTTT.

The chain recombines TRBV11-2 with TRBJ2-3, with 7 bases matching TRBD1. Germline loops: CDR1 SGHAT, CDR2 FQNNGV. The J segment lost 2 bases and the V segment lost 5 bases, leaving 7 bases of the junction unmatched. This CDR3 has 15 residues. CDR3 coding DNA: TGTGCCAGCAGCGTACCGGGACAGCCCACAGATACGCAGTATTTT. As protein: CASSVPGQPTDTQYF.

The chain employs TRBV6-5 and TRBJ2-7; D might be TRBD1 (5 bases). Looked up from germline, CDR1 is MNHEY and CDR2 is SVGAGI. This CDR3 contains 15 residues. Trimming took 1 base from V and 4 from J, leaving 14 bases between them. CDR3 protein: CASSYYSETAYEQYF. The CDR3 region has the DNA TGTGCCAGCAGTTACTACTCAGAGACAGCATACGAGCAGTACTTC.

V usage is TRBV28 and J usage is TRBJ1-5; D unclear. Trimming removed 6 bases from V and 2 bases from J, with 11 bases in between. The germline gives CDR1 MDHEN, CDR2 SYDVKM. The CDR3 length is 14 residues. The CDR3 spells CASRSWLGNQPQHF. CDR3 nucleotide sequence: TGTGCCAGCAGATCCTGGCTGGGCAATCAGCCCCAGCATTTT.

CDR3: CASSTLTGGFITGELFF. CDR3 coding DNA: TGTGCCAGTAGTACATTGACAGGGGGTTTTATTACCGGGGAGCTGTTTTTT. The chain joins TRBV19 to TRBJ2-2; 9 bases match TRBD1. The V and J ends lost 4 bases and 5 bases, in that order; junction bases with no gene match: 11. Germline CDR1 reads LNHDA; CDR2 reads SQIVND (reference sequence). The length of the CDR3 is 17 residues.

This sequence joins TRBV6-4 and TRBJ1-1, with D uncertain. Trimming pared 8 bases from V and 4 bases from J, leaving 14 bases between. The CDR3 sequence is 13 residues long. Germline CDR1 reads MRHNA; CDR2 reads SNTAGT. The CDR3 loop reads CASGAGEGTEAFF. In nucleotides, the CDR3 is TGTGCCAGCGGAGCAGGTGAGGGCACTGAAGCTTTCTTT.

The J gene is TRBJ2-7, the V gene TRBV28; 11 bases agree with TRBD1. Germline V CDR1 and CDR2: MDHEN, SYDVKM. The CDR3 is 15 residues long. The J segment lost 1 base and the V segment lost 6 bases, leaving 5 bases of the junction unmatched. CDR3 DNA: TGTGCCAGCAGGGGTGGACAGGGGGCTTCCTACGAGCAGTACTTC. This encodes CASRGGQGASYEQYF.

The chain recombines TRBV7-2 with TRBJ1-5; perhaps TRBD1 as D (5 bases). The CDR3 is 15 amino acids. Trimming took 1 base from V and 6 from J, leaving 13 bases between them. Per germline, CDR1 SGHTA and CDR2 FQGNSA. The CDR3 bases are TGTGCCAGCAGCTTAGGGGGGGAAGGAGGTCAGCCCCAGCATTTT. As protein: CASSLGGEGGQPQHF. Filled out from reference TRBV7-2 and TRBJ1-5, the complete variable domain reads GAGVSQSPSNKVTEKGKDVELRCDPISGHTALYWYRQSLGQGLEFLIYFQGNSAPDKSGLPSDRFSAERTGGSVSTLTIQRTQQEDSAVYLCASSLGGEGGQPQHFGDGTRLSIL.

The chain combines TRBV5-4 with TRBJ2-7; 11 nucleotides line up with TRBD2. Germline CDR1 SGHNT, CDR2 YYREEE (reference sequence). With V trimmed by 0 bases and J by 4 bases, 12 bases remained unmatched. CDR3 size: 18 residues. CDR3 DNA: TGTGCCAGCAGCTTGGAATCAACTAGCGGGAGACCCCAATACGAGCAGTACTTC. Translated: CASSLESTSGRPQYEQYF.

The genes are TRBV30 and TRBJ2-2, with 7 positions matching TRBD1. Trimming removed 7 bases from V and 6 bases from J; junction bases left unmatched: 8. CDR1 and CDR2 (germline): GTSNPN, SVGIG (reference sequence). This CDR3 is 13 amino acids long. The CDR3 sequence: CASLDRVPGELFF. CDR3 DNA: TGTGCCTCCCTAGACAGGGTACCCGGGGAGCTGTTTTTT.

This clone has just a few counts. Written as DNA, the CDR3 is TGTGCCAGCAGTGCGGAGGGAACCCAGTACTTC. This sequence encodes CASSAEGTQYF. V is TRBV2 and J is TRBJ2-5; TRBD2 is a possible D gene (6 bases). The germline V gene has CDR1 SNHLY and CDR2 FYNNEI. This CDR3 comprises 11 residues. Trimming stripped 4 bases from V and 8 bases from J, with 8 bases between.